The present T cell receptor (beta chain) was sequenced within a study of OX40 agonist ivuxolimab in advanced cancers. Study-wide background: The patients received ivuxolimab by intravenous route every 2 weeks at 0.01 to 10 mg/kg. At 82.7% male, the cohort had a mean age of approximately 60 years, ranging from roughly 20 to 90.

For this clone: The antigen remains unidentified.

Study findings and constraints: At 0.1 to 3.0 mg/kg, clonal expansion of CD4+ and CD8+ blood T cells had occurred by week 6.

Assay: immunoSEQ multiplex PCR; the TCRdb copy retains only in-frame clones and omits some. The sample has over 30,000 clones, roughly 89% seen once; the top ten hold about 34%. CDR3 length: 11 residues. V was clipped by 10 bases and J by 2 bases, with 8 bases between them. CDR1 is SGHAT and CDR2 is FQNNGV in the germline V gene. Samples of blood were obtained at baseline, on cycle 4 day 1, and on cycle 7 day 1. The sample in question was CD4+ or CD8+ T cells sorted from blood, obtained in a trial of the OX40 agonist ivuxolimab. The V and J genes are TRBV11-2 and TRBJ2-5; D unresolved. This TCR came from an adult with an advanced solid tumor such as melanoma, head and neck, liver or kidney cancer. The CDR3 DNA reads TGTGCCACCCGTAGGCAAGAGACCCAGTACTTC. The encoded protein is CATRRQETQYF.